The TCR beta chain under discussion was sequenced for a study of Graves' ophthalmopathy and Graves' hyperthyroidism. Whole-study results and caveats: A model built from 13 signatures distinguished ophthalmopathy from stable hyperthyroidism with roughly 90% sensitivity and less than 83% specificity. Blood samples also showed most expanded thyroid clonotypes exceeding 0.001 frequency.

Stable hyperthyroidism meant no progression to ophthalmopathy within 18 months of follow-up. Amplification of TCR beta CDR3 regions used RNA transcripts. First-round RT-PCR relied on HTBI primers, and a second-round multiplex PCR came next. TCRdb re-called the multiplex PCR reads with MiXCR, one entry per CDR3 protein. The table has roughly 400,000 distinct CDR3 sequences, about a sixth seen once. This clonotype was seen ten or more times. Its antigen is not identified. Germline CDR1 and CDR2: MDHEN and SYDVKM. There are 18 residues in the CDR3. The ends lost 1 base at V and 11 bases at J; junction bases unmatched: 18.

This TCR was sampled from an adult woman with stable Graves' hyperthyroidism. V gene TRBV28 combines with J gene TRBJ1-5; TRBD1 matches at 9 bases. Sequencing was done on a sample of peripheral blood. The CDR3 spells CASSLLRDRGSLKGAQHF. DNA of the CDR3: TGTGCCAGCAGTTTATTACGAGACAGGGGGTCCCTAAAAGGGGCCCAGCATTTT.